This record concerns one T cell receptor beta chain sequence. The antigen is not known. Clones were read by immunoSEQ multiplex PCR, and TCRdb kept only the in-frame ones, dropping some. The table lists 73,000 or so clones, about 92% of them singletons. This sample was taken from a study of OX40 agonist ivuxolimab in advanced cancers. Study context: In this trial design, patients received ivuxolimab intravenously at 0.01 to 10 mg/kg every 2 weeks. Patients with hepatocellular carcinoma, melanoma, renal cell or head and neck cancer made up the dose-escalation patients. General study points: Low normalized T-cell clonal expansion also characterized some of the nonresponders.

There are 15 residues in the CDR3. CDR1 and CDR2 from the germline V gene are SGDLS and YYNGEE. With 0 bases clipped from V and 4 bases from J, the junction kept 5 bases outside the gene matches. The source was CD4+ or CD8+ T cells sorted from blood, collected in a trial of the OX40 agonist ivuxolimab. The J gene is TRBJ1-2, the V gene TRBV9, with 8 positions matching TRBD1. This TCR was sampled from an adult with an advanced solid tumor such as melanoma, head and neck, liver or kidney cancer. The CDR3 loop reads CASSVGGTGFYGYTF. The CDR3 region has the DNA TGTGCCAGCAGCGTAGGTGGGACAGGATTCTATGGCTACACCTTC.